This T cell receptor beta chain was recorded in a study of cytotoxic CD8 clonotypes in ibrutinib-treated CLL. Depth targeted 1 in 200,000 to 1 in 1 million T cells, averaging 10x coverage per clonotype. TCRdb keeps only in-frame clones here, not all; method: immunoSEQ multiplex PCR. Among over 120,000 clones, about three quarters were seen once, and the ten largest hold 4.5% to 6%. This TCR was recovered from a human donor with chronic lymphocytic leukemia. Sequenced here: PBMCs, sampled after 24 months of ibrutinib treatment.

The CDR3 DNA sequence: TGTGCCTGGAGTGTAGCTAGGACAGCGAACACCGGGGAGCTGTTTTTT. It is translated as CAWSVARTANTGELFF. The gene calls are TRBV30 and TRBJ2-2; possibly TRBD1 for D (6 bases). CDR3 size: 16 residues. In germline, CDR1 is GTSNPN, CDR2 SVGIG (reference sequence). V gave up 0 bases and J gave up 0 bases, with 11 bases separating them. Full variable domain (missing parts from reference TRBV30 and TRBJ2-2): SQTIHQWPATLVQPVGSPLSLECTVEGTSNPNLYWYRQAAGRGLQLLFYSVGIGQISSEVPQNLSASRPQDRQFILSSKKLLLSDSGFYLCAWSVARTANTGELFFGEGSRLTVL.